The 30 T cell receptor beta chains below come from one sample, sequenced in a study of blood T cell repertoires in COVID-19. Only in-frame clones appear in the TCRdb table, and some are missing; sequencing was by immunoSEQ multiplex PCR. The sample consists of about 150,000 clones, over 80% of them appearing once. The source material was peripheral blood. The receptors derive from a man older than 75 with acute or convalescent COVID-19.

The chain combines TRBV7-9 with TRBJ1-5; D gene unclear. This CDR3 region has 12 residues. Trimming shortened V by 6 bases and J by 7 bases, and 10 bases separated the two germline ends. CDR1 is SEHNR and CDR2 is FQNEAQ in the germline V gene (reference sequence). The CDR3 nucleotides read TGTGCCAGCAGTCCAGAAAACCAGCCCCAGCATTTT. It specifies CASSPENQPQHF.

V and J are TRBV2 and TRBJ1-3, with a weak D call TRBD1 (5 bases). CDR1 is SNHLY and CDR2 is FYNNEI in the germline V gene. V was clipped by 2 bases and J by 2 bases, with 7 bases between them. The CDR3 has 14 residues. CDR3 sequence reads: CASSEMTAGNTIYF. CDR3 coding DNA: TGTGCCAGCAGTGAAATGACAGCTGGAAACACCATATATTTT. The variable domain in full, completed from reference TRBV2 and TRBJ1-3, reads EPEVTQTPSHQVTQMGQEVILRCVPISNHLYFYWYRQILGQKVEFLVSFYNNEISEKSEIFDDQFSVERPDGSNFTLKIRSTKLEDSAMYFCASSEMTAGNTIYFGEGSWLTVV.

The CDR3 region has the DNA TGTGCCAGCAGCCCGGACTACCTCCAGGAGACCCAGTACTTC. This encodes CASSPDYLQETQYF. The gene calls are TRBV7-2 and TRBJ2-5; D perhaps matches TRBD2 (6 bases). CDR3 length: 14 amino acids. From germline, CDR1 is SGHTA and CDR2 FQGNSA. V was shortened by 5 bases and J by 5 bases, with 15 bases between the two germline ends.

The chain has TRBV9 and TRBJ2-1; the match to TRBD2 covers 7 bases. V lost 4 bases, J lost 8 bases, and 12 bases stayed unmatched. This CDR3 is built from 15 residues. The germline CDR1 and CDR2 sequences are SGDLS and YYNGEE. The CDR3 reads CASSPSGTFIHEQFF. The CDR3 nucleotides are TGTGCCAGCAGCCCGAGCGGGACCTTCATCCATGAGCAGTTCTTC.

A single count supports this clone. The V call is TRBV14, the J call TRBJ2-7; D is unresolved. The V and J ends lost 4 bases and 2 bases respectively, with 21 bases between them. The CDR3 contains 17 residues. CDR1 is SGHDN and CDR2 is FVKESK in the germline V gene. The CDR3 region has the DNA TGTGCCAGCAGCCTGATGTCATCAGACACTCGCCCCTACGAGCAGTACTTC. Protein product: CASSLMSSDTRPYEQYF.

The chain carries TRBV20-1 and TRBJ1-2; D unresolved. This CDR3 has 11 residues. CDR1 is DFQATT and CDR2 is SNEGSKA in the germline V gene (reference sequence). Trimming stripped 3 bases from V and 4 bases from J, with 6 bases between. This CDR3 reads CSASRLYGYTF. Here the CDR3 DNA reads TGCAGTGCTAGCAGACTCTATGGCTACACCTTC.

The CDR3, as DNA: TGTGCCAGCAGCGTAGCTCCAGGGGGGCAATCGGGGGAGCTGTTTTTT. Amino acids: CASSVAPGGQSGELFF. The rearrangement joins TRBV9 to TRBJ2-2, with D perhaps TRBD1 (7 bases). The CDR3 length is 16 residues. The ends were cut back, 0 bases at V and 8 bases at J, with 17 bases in the middle. The germline gives CDR1 SGDLS, CDR2 YYNGEE. Complete variable domain (other parts from reference TRBV9 and TRBJ2-2): DSGVTQTPKHLITATGQRVTLRCSPRSGDLSVYWYQQSLDQGLQFLIQYYNGEERAKGNILERFSAQQFPDLHSELNLSSLELGDSALYFCASSVAPGGQSGELFFGEGSRLTVL.

V and J are TRBV3-1 (or the pseudogene TRBV3-2) and TRBJ2-5, with D maybe TRBD1 (6 bases). This CDR3 is built from 14 residues. Trimming shortened V by 0 bases and J by 6 bases, and 11 bases separated the two germline ends. CDR1 and CDR2 (germline): LGHDT, YNNKEL (reference sequence). The CDR3: CASSQDPQGKTQYF. As DNA, the CDR3 is TGTGCCAGCAGCCAAGATCCGCAGGGGAAGACCCAGTACTTC.

This chain uses TRBV7-3 with TRBJ2-3, with 11 bases identical to TRBD2. V shed 6 bases, J shed 2 bases, and the junction held 4 bases outside the gene matches. There are 15 residues in the CDR3. Looked up from germline, CDR1 is SGHTA and CDR2 is FQGTGA. Here the CDR3 reads CASRPGLAVTDTQYF. As DNA, the CDR3 is TGTGCCAGCAGGCCGGGACTAGCGGTCACAGATACGCAGTATTTT. Drawing the rest from reference TRBV7-3 and TRBJ2-3, the complete variable domain is GAGVSQTPSNKVTEKGKYVELRCDPISGHTALYWYRQSLGQGPEFLIYFQGTGAADDSGLPNDRFFAVRPEGSVSTLKIQRTERGDSAVYLCASRPGLAVTDTQYFGPGTRLTVL.

The chain joins TRBV27 to TRBJ1-5; tentative D call: TRBD1 (5 bases). The germline V gene has CDR1 MNHEY and CDR2 SMNVEV (reference sequence). The CDR3 loop spans 13 amino acids. V gave up 6 bases and J gave up 5 bases, with 11 bases separating them. CDR3 DNA: TGTGCCAGCAGAGGGGCAGCCTATCAGCCCCAGCATTTT. Translating gives CASRGAAYQPQHF.

The genes are TRBV30 and TRBJ1-3; no firm D call. The V gene's germline CDR1 is GTSNPN and CDR2 SVGIG (reference sequence). V lost 0 bases and J lost 0, with 9 bases in between. The CDR3 sequence is 15 residues long. The CDR3: CAWSVMRNSGNTIYF. The CDR3, as DNA: TGTGCCTGGAGTGTGATGAGAAACTCTGGAAACACCATATATTTT.

The rearrangement joins TRBV7-3 to TRBJ2-1, with 8 bases aligning to TRBD2. The germline CDR1 and CDR2 sequences are SGHTA and FQGTGA. This CDR3 is 17 amino acids long. J gave up 4 bases and V 5 bases, and 13 bases lay outside the gene matches. CDR3 bases: TGTGCCAGCAGCCCTACACCGACTAGCGCGCTTTACAATGAGCAGTTCTTC. The encoded protein is CASSPTPTSALYNEQFF.

This chain connects TRBV7-3 to TRBJ2-2, with TRBD2 identical over 7 bases. The V segment lost 1 base and the J segment 6 bases; nucleotides outside the gene matches: 8. The CDR3 is made up of 16 amino acids. Germline-derived CDR1 and CDR2 are SGHTA and FQGTGA. CDR3 loop: CASSLMASGGAGELFF. The CDR3 nucleotides are TGTGCCAGCAGCTTAATGGCTAGCGGAGGCGCCGGGGAGCTGTTTTTT.

V is TRBV3-1 (or the pseudogene TRBV3-2) and J is TRBJ1-6; D not certain. The V end was cut by 0 bases, the J end by 16 bases, with 10 bases between. Per germline, CDR1 LGHDT and CDR2 YNNKEL (reference sequence). There are 12 residues in the CDR3. The chain's CDR3 is CASSQEGRLLHF. In nucleotides, the CDR3 is TGTGCCAGCAGCCAAGAGGGGAGGCTTCTCCACTTT.

The chain combines TRBV29-1 with TRBJ2-5; perhaps TRBD2 as D (5 bases). The V gene lost 4 bases and the J gene lost 4 bases, with 13 bases spanning the gap. Germline V lookup: CDR1 SQVTM, CDR2 ANQGSEA. The CDR3 is made up of 13 amino acids. For the CDR3, the DNA is TGCAGCGTTGTGGAGGCGCCGAGAGAGACCCAGTACTTC. Encoded protein: CSVVEAPRETQYF.

The V and J genes are TRBV5-1 and TRBJ2-5, with 11 bases matching TRBD1. The CDR3 length is 16 residues. V shed 4 bases, J shed 0 bases, and the junction held 5 bases outside the gene matches. In germline, CDR1 is SGHRS, CDR2 YFSETQ. The CDR3 DNA sequence: TGCGCCAGCAGCCTGGGGACAGGGGGTTACCAAGAGACCCAGTACTTC. Translating gives CASSLGTGGYQETQYF.

In its sample, this clone was seen once. V and J are TRBV29-1 and TRBJ2-5; tentative D call: TRBD1 (5 bases). Germline lookup yields CDR1 SQVTM and CDR2 ANQGSEA. V lost 3 bases and J lost 5, with 7 bases in between. CDR3 length: 11 amino acids. The CDR3 sequence: CSVDRVETQYF. The CDR3 DNA sequence: TGCAGCGTTGACAGGGTTGAGACCCAGTACTTC. Full variable domain (missing parts from reference TRBV29-1 and TRBJ2-5): SAVISQKPSRDICQRGTSLTIQCQVDSQVTMMFWYRQQPGQSLTLIATANQGSEATYESGFVIDKFPISRPNLTFSTLTVSNMSPEDSSIYLCSVDRVETQYFGPGTRLLVL.

The rearrangement uses TRBV24-1 and TRBJ1-5, with TRBD1 as a possible D gene (5 bases). CDR1 is KGHDR, CDR2 SFDVKD, per germline. The V end was cut by 6 bases, the J end by 5 bases, with 13 bases between. The CDR3 totals 14 residues. The DNA for the CDR3 is TGTGCCACCAGTAAACCGGGGGGGGATCAGCCCCAGCATTTT. This encodes CATSKPGGDQPQHF.

This clone was seen only once. The CDR3 DNA follows: TGTGCCAGCAGTCCCAGGGGGGTCTATGGCTACACCTTC. Protein product: CASSPRGVYGYTF. This sequence joins TRBV12-3 or TRBV12-4 and TRBJ1-2; TRBD1 agrees at 7 bases. J lost 4 bases, V lost 5 bases, and 4 bases had no gene match. The CDR3 loop spans 13 amino acids.

The chain employs TRBV19 and TRBJ1-2; D might be TRBD1 (5 bases). V lost 5 bases to trimming and J lost 2 bases, with 9 bases between them. The CDR3 length is 13 residues. Germline V gene sequence: CDR1 LNHDA, CDR2 SQIVND (reference sequence). CDR3 region: CASSRPGNYGYTF. The CDR3 DNA is TGTGCCAGTAGTCGCCCAGGGAACTATGGCTACACCTTC.

J is TRBJ2-2 and V is TRBV3-1 (or the pseudogene TRBV3-2); D gene uncertain. Trimming shortened V by 4 bases and J by 0 bases, and 9 bases separated the two germline ends. Germline V CDR1 and CDR2: LGHDT, YNNKEL (reference sequence). The CDR3 contains 15 residues. CDR3 nucleotide sequence: TGTGCCAGCAGCCGTCGGTTCGCGAACACCGGGGAGCTGTTTTTT. Translated: CASSRRFANTGELFF.

This chain uses TRBV7-9 with TRBJ2-5; no clear D. The CDR3 is made up of 16 amino acids. In germline, CDR1 is SEHNR, CDR2 FQNEAQ (reference sequence). V gave up 2 bases and J gave up 4 bases, with 17 bases separating them. The chain's CDR3 is CASSLPASSMIETQYF. The CDR3 DNA reads TGTGCCAGCAGCTTACCGGCTAGTTCGATGATAGAGACCCAGTACTTC.

This clone has only a few counts. The chain combines TRBV7-9 with TRBJ1-1, with TRBD1 identical over 9 bases. Germline loops: CDR1 SEHNR, CDR2 FQNEAQ (reference sequence). The length of the CDR3 is 15 residues. Trimming cost V 5 bases and J 5 bases; bases outside gene matches: 9. In nucleotides, the CDR3 is TGTGCCAGCAGCATAACAAACAGGGGGCGGACTGAAGCTTTCTTT. It yields the protein CASSITNRGRTEAFF.

The chain joins TRBV12-3 or TRBV12-4 to TRBJ1-5; D is undetermined. V lost 5 bases, J lost 9 bases, and 11 bases lay in between. The length of the CDR3 is 12 residues. The CDR3 spells CASSIGLGPQHF. DNA for the CDR3: TGTGCCAGCAGTATCGGGTTAGGGCCCCAGCATTTT.

The CDR3 is CAWGAGTTNNSPLHF. The CDR3 DNA is TGTGCCTGGGGAGCCGGGACAACTAATAATTCACCCCTCCACTTT. The V and J genes are TRBV30 and TRBJ1-6; D might be TRBD1 (6 bases). This CDR3 has 15 amino acids. Germline-derived CDR1 and CDR2 are GTSNPN and SVGIG (reference sequence). With 5 bases removed from V and 5 bases from J, the gap between germline ends came to 16 bases.

The chain employs TRBV6-6 and TRBJ2-7; 7 nucleotides match TRBD1. J was trimmed by 6 bases and V by 2 bases; bases with no gene match: 7. The CDR3 is 14 amino acids. Germline lookup yields CDR1 MNHNY and CDR2 SVGAGI (reference sequence). The CDR3 reads CASSYTTGPGEQYF. CDR3 nucleotide sequence: TGTGCCAGCAGTTACACGACAGGGCCGGGCGAGCAGTACTTC.

This chain links TRBV10-1 with TRBJ2-2; 7 bases map to TRBD1. The trim removed 6 bases at V and 5 bases at J, leaving 6 bases unmatched. Germline V CDR1 and CDR2: WNHNN, SYGVQD (reference sequence). The CDR3 is 14 amino acids. The CDR3 DNA reads as TGCGCCAGCAGCCCGAAACAGGGGACCGGGGAGCTGTTTTTT. This translates into CASSPKQGTGELFF.

The chain combines TRBV7-2 with TRBJ2-5, with 9 bases identical to TRBD2. CDR3 length: 17 residues. The V segment lost 1 base and the J segment 5 bases; nucleotides outside the gene matches: 11. Germline CDR1 and CDR2: SGHTA and FQGNSA. The CDR3 is CASSLVGARGGAETQYF. The DNA of the CDR3 is TGTGCCAGCAGCTTAGTAGGGGCGCGGGGGGGCGCGGAGACCCAGTACTTC.

The chain carries TRBV15 and TRBJ2-1; 8 positions match TRBD2. The V gene end was trimmed by 0 bases and the J gene end by 8 bases; junction bases not matched to a gene: 9. This CDR3 contains 16 residues. Germline lookup yields CDR1 LNHNV and CDR2 YYDKDF (reference sequence). This chain's CDR3 is CATSRDPAGVGDEQFF. The CDR3 coding sequence is TGTGCCACCAGCAGAGATCCAGCGGGAGTCGGTGATGAGCAGTTCTTC.

The rearrangement joins TRBV3-1 (or the pseudogene TRBV3-2) to TRBJ2-1, with 14 bases aligning to TRBD2. This CDR3 is 17 amino acids long. J lost 7 bases, V lost 4 bases, and 9 bases had no gene match. Germline V gene sequence: CDR1 LGHDT, CDR2 YNNKEL (reference sequence). The CDR3 bases are TGTGCCAGCAGCCCTCCGGGACTAGCGGGAGTAACGAATGAGCAGTTCTTC. Its protein product is CASSPPGLAGVTNEQFF.